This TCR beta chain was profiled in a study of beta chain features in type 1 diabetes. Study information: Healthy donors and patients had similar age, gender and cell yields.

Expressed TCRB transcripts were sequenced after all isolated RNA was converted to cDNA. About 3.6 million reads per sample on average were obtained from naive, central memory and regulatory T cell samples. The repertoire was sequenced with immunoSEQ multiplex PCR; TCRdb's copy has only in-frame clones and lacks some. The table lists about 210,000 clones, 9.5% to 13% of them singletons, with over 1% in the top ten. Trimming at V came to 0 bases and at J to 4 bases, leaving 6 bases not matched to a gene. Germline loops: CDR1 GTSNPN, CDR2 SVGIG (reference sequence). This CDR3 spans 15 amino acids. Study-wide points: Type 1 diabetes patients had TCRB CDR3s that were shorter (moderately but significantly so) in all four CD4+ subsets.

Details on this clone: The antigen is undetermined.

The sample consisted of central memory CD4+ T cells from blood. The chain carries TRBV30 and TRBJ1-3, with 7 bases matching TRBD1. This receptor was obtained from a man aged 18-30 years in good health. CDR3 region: CAWSVRRGPGNTIYF. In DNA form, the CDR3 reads TGTGCCTGGAGTGTACGGAGGGGGCCGGGAAACACCATATATTTT.